The T cell receptor (beta chain) under discussion was sequenced for a study of cytomegalovirus exposure and HLA in healthy donors. Vbeta (60) and Jbeta (13) primers were used in the PCR. The assay was immunoSEQ multiplex PCR, and TCRdb's table has in-frame clones only and misses some. This table has about 120,000 clones, about 80% appearing once. Per the germline V gene, CDR1 is SGHNT and CDR2 is YYREEE (reference sequence). The ends lost 3 bases at V and 0 bases at J; junction bases unmatched: 5. The length of the CDR3 is 15 residues. This sequence originates from a female donor in good health and CMV-seropositive. The chain joins TRBV5-4 to TRBJ1-1; 7 bases agree with TRBD1. What was sequenced was PBMCs. The CDR3 is CASSSGTALNTEAFF. CDR3 DNA: TGTGCCAGCAGCTCCGGGACAGCACTGAACACTGAAGCTTTCTTT.